The clone carrying this T cell receptor (beta chain) was observed at least ten times. TCRdb passed the 5' RACE reads through MiXCR, listing each CDR3 protein once. The data show roughly 350,000 distinct CDR3 sequences, roughly an eighth seen once. The data belong to a study of identical twins. The CDR3 is 16 residues long. CDR1 and CDR2 (germline): LNHNV, YYDKDF (reference sequence). Losses at the gene ends were 3 bases for V and 3 bases for J; bases not matched to a gene: 10. These sequences were also reported in another study, on yellow fever vaccine responses in identical twins. That paper notes: It has been reported that, in twins, the vaccine T cell response seemed partly convergent and partly personalized.

The chain couples TRBV15 to TRBJ2-7; 8 nucleotides align to TRBD1. The receptor was derived from a woman younger than 30 in good health. The material sequenced was CD8+ T cells sorted from blood. In DNA form, the CDR3 reads TGTGCCACCAGCAGTGACACCGGGACAGGTGACTACGAGCAGTACGTC. It specifies CATSSDTGTGDYEQYV.